This TCR beta chain originates from a study of blood T cell repertoires in COVID-19. Study summary: COVID-19 samples collected from the United States, Italy and Spain covered acute and convalescent phases.

The Seattle patients joined while their infection was active and were tracked longitudinally afterward. As originally analysed: For nucleated cells, counts were estimated from reference gene primer amplification. Generated by immunoSEQ multiplex PCR, the TCRdb table keeps only in-frame clones and is missing some. The V and J calls and clone size were taken over from that table, and D and trimming were inferred from the DNA. Of about 410,000 clones in the sample, approximately 89% are singletons; the top ten hold approximately 1.5%. The CDR3 contains 17 residues. Germline V gives CDR1 LNHDA, CDR2 SQIVND (reference sequence). With V trimmed by 7 bases and J by 0 bases, 10 bases remained unmatched.

The sequenced sample consisted of peripheral blood. The rearrangement links TRBV19 to TRBJ1-3, with 9 bases aligning to TRBD1. The source of this sequence is a middle-aged woman with COVID-19, enrolled during active disease. DNA for the CDR3: TGTGCCAGTACCATAGGACAGGGGACTTACTCTGGAAACACCATATATTTT. This gives the protein CASTIGQGTYSGNTIYF.